This TCR beta chain originates from a study of blood T cell repertoires in COVID-19. Study in general: Spain, Italy and the United States supplied samples that represented acute and convalescent COVID-19. In each case, the material was cDNA or gDNA derived from T cells, B-cell-depleted T cells, or PBMCs.

What the recovered Cohort 3 donors had was two negative PCRs, clearance, or symptom resolution. Sequenced by immunoSEQ multiplex PCR; TCRdb stores in-frame clones only, minus some. The table has about 180,000 clones, 78% seen once; the top ten hold about 18%. Germline V gene lookup returns CDR1 SEHNR and CDR2 FQNEAQ (reference sequence). Trimming took 0 bases from V and 4 from J; bases not matched to a gene: 6. The CDR3 sequence is 16 residues long. The sample was PBMCs or T cells enriched from blood (not recorded which). The chain employs TRBV7-9 and TRBJ1-3; 7 bases agree with TRBD1. The sequence derives from a woman aged 45-59 years who had recovered from COVID-19. The CDR3 reads CASSLAIGQEGNTIYF. Here the CDR3 DNA reads TGTGCCAGCAGCTTAGCGATCGGACAGGAGGGAAACACCATATATTTT.